The clone carrying this TCR beta chain appeared a few times. The antigen is undetermined. Germline lookup yields CDR1 MNHEY and CDR2 SVGEGT. The CDR3 covers 14 residues. Trimming took 0 bases from V and 2 from J, leaving 8 bases between them. These data are taken from a study of T cell repertoires in cytomegalovirus infection. TCRdb passed the reads through MiXCR, listing each CDR3 protein once. Among around 50,000 distinct CDR3 sequences, 20% to 25% were seen once, and the ten largest hold around 27%. This TCR was sampled from a human donor in good health (CMV status not recorded). Some clones in this sample may be carry-over from other donors' samples. This specimen consisted of CD8+ T cells from cultured PBMCs, obtained from culture after CMV antigen stimulation. This chain connects TRBV6-2 or TRBV6-3 to TRBJ2-7; D call uncertain. CDR3 protein: CASSYSKFPYEQYF. CDR3 sequence (DNA): TGTGCCAGCAGTTACTCGAAGTTCCCCTACGAGCAGTACTTC.